These T cell receptor beta chains were read from a single sample in a study of shared clonotypes between healthy human individuals. This table comes from immunoSEQ multiplex PCR, and its TCRdb copy is limited to in-frame clones, with some not included. The sample has approximately 840,000 clones, 96% seen once; the top ten hold less than 0.3%. The sequencing sample was made of naive CD8+ T cells sorted from blood. Receptors originate from a man aged 25 to 40 in good health. Both conserved end residues are part of each CDR3. The D gene is left open where the match is weak. Rows may omit the clone size; those that give it use once, few, many or a size class.

v_call	j_call	d_call	clone_size	cdr3_nt	cdr3_aa
TRBV5-6	TRBJ2-3	TRBD1	-	TGTGCCAGCAGCGATAGACAGGGGATGACAGATACGCAGTATTTT	CASSDRQGMTDTQYF
TRBV7-2	TRBJ2-4	-	-	TGTGCCAGCAGCTACCGGGGGTCGGGAATTGACATTCAGTACTTC	CASSYRGSGIDIQYF
TRBV5-4	TRBJ2-7	TRBD2	-	TGTGCCAGCAGCACCGGGGAGCGGGAGAACGAGCAGTACTTC	CASSTGERENEQYF
TRBV30	TRBJ1-1	-	-	TGTGCCTGGAGTGTACTTGTTGGAGACACTGAAGCTTTCTTT	CAWSVLVGDTEAFF
TRBV27	TRBJ1-4	-	-	TGTGCCAGCAGCCAACCACGGCCGTCCGGTAATGAAAAACTGTTTTTT	CASSQPRPSGNEKLFF
TRBV7-9	TRBJ2-3	TRBD1	-	TGTGCCAGCAGCTTCCGGGACAGAGTTACAGATACGCAGTATTTT	CASSFRDRVTDTQYF
TRBV18	TRBJ2-7	-	-	TGTGCCAGCTCACCCTCACAGGCAAAGGGCTACGAGCAGTACTTC	CASSPSQAKGYEQYF
TRBV30	TRBJ1-1	TRBD1	-	TGTGCCTGGAGTGGGTTCGAACAGGGGTACACTGAAGCTTTCTTT	CAWSGFEQGYTEAFF
TRBV29-1	TRBJ2-3	-	-	TGCAGCTTCGACCGGGGGTCCACAGATACGCAGTATTTT	CSFDRGSTDTQYF
TRBV21-1	TRBJ2-1	-	-	TGTGCCAGCAGCAAAGCCCGCCCAGCGGGAGGGCGCCGGAGCTCCTACAATGAGCAGTTCTTC	CASSKARPAGGRRSSYNEQFF
TRBV7-9	TRBJ2-1	TRBD1	-	TGTGCCAGCAGCTCCCGACAGGGCTCCTACAATGAGCAGTTCTTC	CASSSRQGSYNEQFF
TRBV29-1	TRBJ2-1	-	-	TGCAGCGTTGGAGGGATTTCCTACAATGAGCAGTTCTTC	CSVGGISYNEQFF
TRBV9	TRBJ2-5	TRBD1	once	TGTGCCAGCAGCCCCTGGACAGGGGGGGAGACCCAGTACTTC	CASSPWTGGETQYF
TRBV10-2	TRBJ2-7	-	once	TGCGCCAGCAGTGAGTCGGATCTCCTCACCTACGAGCAGTACTTC	CASSESDLLTYEQYF
TRBV7-9	TRBJ2-7	-	once	TGTGCCAGCAGCCCAGGGACTTACGAGCAGTACTTC	CASSPGTYEQYF
TRBV27	TRBJ2-5	TRBD1	-	TGTGCCAGCAGTTCTGGACAGGGGGCCCAAGAGACCCAGTACTTC	CASSSGQGAQETQYF
TRBV27	TRBJ2-7	-	-	TGTGCCAGCAGTTTATCGAACTCCTACGAGCAGTACTTC	CASSLSNSYEQYF
TRBV11-2	TRBJ2-6	TRBD1	-	TGTGCCAGCAGCTTAAGACCGGGACAGGTGTCCTCTGGGGCCAACGTCCTGACTTTC	CASSLRPGQVSSGANVLTF
TRBV7-9	TRBJ2-7	-	-	TGTGCCAGCAGACCTCCGGGCCAAGGAGAGCAGTACTTC	CASRPPGQGEQYF
TRBV7-2	TRBJ2-7	-	-	TGTGCCAGCAGCCCAGAAATAGCCTACGAGCAGTACTTC	CASSPEIAYEQYF
TRBV6-5	TRBJ1-5	-	-	TGTGCCAGCGGACAAGAGAGCAATCAGCCCCAGCATTTT	CASGQESNQPQHF
TRBV15	TRBJ2-7	-	-	TGTGCCACCAGCAGCGCCCGACTGGCGGACTACGAGCAGTACTTC	CATSSARLADYEQYF
TRBV11-2	TRBJ2-7	-	-	TGTGCCAGCAGCTTATTCGACGAGCAGTACTTC	CASSLFDEQYF
TRBV7-2	TRBJ2-7	-	-	TGTGCCACCTCCCTCAACCCTCCACCCTACGAGCAGTACTTC	CATSLNPPPYEQYF
TRBV27	TRBJ1-1	TRBD1	-	TGTGCCAGCAGTTCTTACCCGGGACAGAGTAAGGACACTGAAGCTTTCTTT	CASSSYPGQSKDTEAFF
TRBV6-1	TRBJ2-1	-	-	TGTGCCAGCAGTGAAAGGGCCCACAATGAGCAGTTCTTC	CASSERAHNEQFF
TRBV14	TRBJ2-5	-	-	TGTGCCAGCAGCCTCTCTCACCGGGGGGAGACCCAGTACTTC	CASSLSHRGETQYF
TRBV6-1	TRBJ2-7	-	-	TGTGCCAGCAGTGAAGGGGACCCACCCGCCTACGAGCAGTACTTC	CASSEGDPPAYEQYF
TRBV9	TRBJ1-2	-	-	TGTGCCAGCAGCGTAGCGGTTAACTATGGCTACACCTTC	CASSVAVNYGYTF
TRBV19	TRBJ2-5	TRBD1	-	TGTGCCAGTAGTATAACGGGACAGCAAGAGACCCAGTACTTC	CASSITGQQETQYF
TRBV28	TRBJ2-7	-	-	TGTGCCAGCAGTTTGGGGTACGAGCAGTACTTC	CASSLGYEQYF
TRBV25-1	TRBJ2-7	TRBD1	-	TGTGCCAGCAGTGTTGTTGGGACAGGGGGCTACGAGCAGTACTTC	CASSVVGTGGYEQYF
TRBV7-9	TRBJ1-4	TRBD1	-	TGTGCCAGCAGCTTAGGGGGCGACAGGGGAAGGGCTAATGAAAAACTGTTTTTT	CASSLGGDRGRANEKLFF
TRBV11-2	TRBJ2-7	-	-	TGTGCCAGCAGCTTAAGGAGGAACCACGAGCAGTACTTC	CASSLRRNHEQYF
TRBV2	TRBJ2-1	-	-	TGTGCCAGCAGGTCCTACAATGAGCAGTTCTTC	CASRSYNEQFF
TRBV7-6	TRBJ2-1	TRBD2	-	TGTGCCAGCAGCCCAGAACCGGGACTAGCGGGAGTAAATGAGCAGTTCTTC	CASSPEPGLAGVNEQFF
TRBV9	TRBJ2-7	-	-	TGTGCCAGCAGCCTCAGGACTGGTAGCTCCTACGAGCAGTACTTC	CASSLRTGSSYEQYF
TRBV11-2	TRBJ1-1	-	-	TGTGCCAGCAGCTTAGCGTATTTCCCGAACGGCGAGAACACTGAAGCTTTCTTT	CASSLAYFPNGENTEAFF
TRBV15	TRBJ2-7	-	-	TGTGCCACCGACGAGCAGTACTTC	CATDEQYF
TRBV18	TRBJ2-7	-	-	TGTGCCAGCTCACCGCGGGTTTACGAGCAGTACTTC	CASSPRVYEQYF
TRBV7-3	TRBJ2-3	-	-	TGTGCCAGCAGTCCAATTGGCGGCACGCAGTATTTT	CASSPIGGTQYF
TRBV6-5	TRBJ2-3	-	-	TGTGCCAGCAGTTACCTACAAACAGATACGCAGTATTTT	CASSYLQTDTQYF
TRBV30	TRBJ2-5	-	-	TGTGCCTGGAGTGTAGGAACTCAAGAGACCCAGTACTTC	CAWSVGTQETQYF
TRBV27	TRBJ2-7	TRBD1	once	TGTGCCAGCAGTTTCGGGACAGGGCTATACGAGCAGTACTTC	CASSFGTGLYEQYF
TRBV6-5	TRBJ1-3	-	-	TGTGCCAGCAGTTACGACAGAAGCTCTGGAAACACCATATATTTT	CASSYDRSSGNTIYF
TRBV27	TRBJ2-3	TRBD2	-	TGTGCCAGCAGCCTACTAGCGGGAGGCCTACTATTAACAGATACGCAGTATTTT	CASSLLAGGLLLTDTQYF
TRBV27	TRBJ2-3	TRBD2	-	TGTGCCAGCAGCCCCGGACTAGCGGCTAGCACAGATACGCAGTATTTT	CASSPGLAASTDTQYF
TRBV11-3	TRBJ2-2	TRBD2	-	TGTGCCAGCAGCCCACCCCTTAGCGGGAGTTCCGGGGAGCTGTTTTTT	CASSPPLSGSSGELFF
TRBV4-1	TRBJ2-1	-	few	TGCGCCAGCAGCCTCCACGGGGGTAGTCCTCAGGACAATGAGCAGTTCTTC	CASSLHGGSPQDNEQFF
TRBV6-1	TRBJ2-7	-	-	TGTGCCAGCAAAAATGGGATTTACTACGAGCAGTACTTC	CASKNGIYYEQYF
TRBV29-1	TRBJ1-1	-	-	TGCAGCGTTGTTCAGGTCCCGGGTACTGAAGCTTTCTTT	CSVVQVPGTEAFF
TRBV27	TRBJ2-1	TRBD2	-	TGTGCCAGCAGTTTAACTAGCGGGCTCTACAATGAGCAGTTCTTC	CASSLTSGLYNEQFF
TRBV11-2	TRBJ2-7	TRBD1	once	TGTGCCAGCTGGACAGGGCGCGAGCAGTACTTC	CASWTGREQYF
TRBV28	TRBJ2-7	-	-	TGTGCCAGCAGTTTTATTCTGGCGCAGGGTTTCACGTACGAGCAGTACTTC	CASSFILAQGFTYEQYF
TRBV29-1	TRBJ2-7	-	-	TGCAGCGTTGAAGGGGGTAGTATCTACGAGCAGTACTTC	CSVEGGSIYEQYF